This TCR beta chain was identified in a study of Graves' ophthalmopathy and Graves' hyperthyroidism. Findings of the study overall: Ophthalmopathy progression cases were predicted by the model with roughly 64% sensitivity and 72.22% specificity.

Amplifying from RNA transcripts, the study obtained TCR beta CDR3 regions. The workflow started with a first-round RT-PCR run with HTBI primers and then moved on to a second-round multiplex PCR. TCRdb processed the multiplex PCR reads anew with MiXCR; each CDR3 protein has one entry. The sample lists fewer than 350,000 distinct CDR3 sequences; roughly a sixth were seen once. This clonotype occurred many times. Antigen specificity is unknown. Germline CDR1 and CDR2: SGHRS and YFSETQ. V was pared by 0 bases and J by 2 bases, with 12 bases between. The CDR3 runs 15 residues. In donors with ophthalmopathy, activity was moderate-to-severe, with CAS ≥3, NOSPECS ≥4 and duration under 3 months. Ineligible for inclusion were patients with other autoimmune diseases, uncontrolled infections, pregnancy or lactation.

Sequencing was carried out using peripheral blood. The rearrangement uses TRBV5-1 and TRBJ2-7; D possibly corresponds to TRBD2 (6 bases). The clonotype originates from an adult man with Graves' ophthalmopathy. CDR3: CASSLVSGDPYEQYF. The CDR3 DNA reads TGCGCCAGCAGCTTGGTTAGCGGAGATCCCTACGAGCAGTACTTC.